This T cell receptor beta chain was documented in a study of T cells after yellow fever vaccination. Background on the study: It was SMART-Seq v4 Ultra Low Input that prepared the fractions with low cell numbers. Study-level findings and limits: Few clonotypes appeared in both CD4 and CD8 compartments.

To note about this clonotype: What it binds is unknown.

Conversion of TCR transcripts into cDNA relied on 5'RACE template switching, which added a universal primer site and UMIs. Using its own MiXCR run on the 5' RACE reads, TCRdb lists one record per CDR3 protein. In the table there are under 550,000 distinct CDR3 sequences, 21% of which are singletons. V lost 5 bases to trimming and J lost 7 bases, with 14 bases between them. In germline, CDR1 is MNHEY, CDR2 SVGAGI. CDR3 length equals 13 residues. This specimen was PBMCs, taken around 3 weeks after the first yellow fever vaccination. V is TRBV6-5 and J is TRBJ2-5; possibly TRBD1 for D (6 bases). The clonotype comes from a man aged 18 to 35 who received the YFV17D yellow fever vaccine. CDR3 bases: TGTGCCAGCAGTCTTACCCGAGGGGGGACCCAGTACTTC. Residues: CASSLTRGGTQYF.